A selection of T cell receptor beta chains follows, all from one sample in a study of blood T cell repertoires in COVID-19. The repertoire was sequenced with immunoSEQ multiplex PCR; TCRdb's copy has only in-frame clones and lacks some. Here the sample spans 200,000 to 300,000 clones, roughly four fifths being singletons. The material sequenced was peripheral blood. The receptors were gathered from a woman in her fifties or sixties with active or convalescent COVID-19. Each CDR3 is given with its conserved first and last residue. D genes are given only for firm matches. Not every row has a clone size; where given, it reads once, few, many or a size class.

abundance: NA
v_gene: TRBV4-2
d_gene: TRBD1
j_gene: TRBJ1-2
CDR3nt: TGTGCCAGCAGCCAAACCGGACAGGGGTCCTCGGGAGGCTACACCTTC
CDR3aa: CASSQTGQGSSGGYTF

abundance: NA
v_gene: TRBV30
d_gene: TRBD2
j_gene: TRBJ2-7
CDR3nt: TGTGCCTGGAGTGTAATGGGACCGGGACTAGCGGGGGGGCCGGGCGAGCAGTACTTC
CDR3aa: CAWSVMGPGLAGGPGEQYF

abundance: once
v_gene: TRBV11-2
d_gene: NA
j_gene: TRBJ1-5
CDR3nt: TGTGCCAGCAGCTTAGATGGTCAGGTCCGGGGGCCCCAGCATTTT
CDR3aa: CASSLDGQVRGPQHF

abundance: NA
v_gene: TRBV28
d_gene: TRBD1
j_gene: TRBJ2-6
CDR3nt: TGTGCCAGCAGTTCGACAGGGGTCCTCTCTGGGGCCAACGTCCTGACTTTC
CDR3aa: CASSSTGVLSGANVLTF

abundance: once
v_gene: TRBV6-6
d_gene: TRBD1
j_gene: TRBJ1-1
CDR3nt: TGTGCCAGCAGTCCCGGAGGGGGACAGTGGGTTAACACTGAAGCTTTCTTT
CDR3aa: CASSPGGGQWVNTEAFF

abundance: NA
v_gene: TRBV29-1
d_gene: NA
j_gene: TRBJ1-1
CDR3nt: TGCAGCGTAGCAGAGGCCATCACTGAAGCTTTCTTT
CDR3aa: CSVAEAITEAFF

abundance: NA
v_gene: TRBV7-9
d_gene: NA
j_gene: TRBJ2-2
CDR3nt: TGTGCCAGCAGCTACCGGGAACGAGCGAACACCGGGGAGCTGTTTTTT
CDR3aa: CASSYRERANTGELFF

abundance: NA
v_gene: TRBV19
d_gene: NA
j_gene: TRBJ1-5
CDR3nt: TGTGCCAGCCGAACCCATAGCCTTCCGAATCAGCCCCAGCATTTT
CDR3aa: CASRTHSLPNQPQHF

abundance: NA
v_gene: TRBV2
d_gene: TRBD1
j_gene: TRBJ1-3
CDR3nt: TGTGCCAGCAGGGAGACAGGGAGTAAAAACACCATATATTTT
CDR3aa: CASRETGSKNTIYF

abundance: once
v_gene: TRBV12-3/TRBV12-4
d_gene: NA
j_gene: TRBJ1-1
CDR3nt: TGTGCCAGCACCCGACCCGGGGGGACTGAAGCTTTCTTT
CDR3aa: CASTRPGGTEAFF

abundance: NA
v_gene: TRBV10-1
d_gene: TRBD1
j_gene: TRBJ2-2
CDR3nt: TGCGCCAGCAGTGATCCACCGGGACAGGGAAACACCGGGGAGCTGTTTTTT
CDR3aa: CASSDPPGQGNTGELFF

abundance: NA
v_gene: TRBV7-5
d_gene: NA
j_gene: TRBJ2-3
CDR3nt: TGTGCCAGAAGCTCCCATCCGGGACTACACACAGATACGCAGTATTTT
CDR3aa: CARSSHPGLHTDTQYF

abundance: NA
v_gene: TRBV6-6
d_gene: NA
j_gene: TRBJ2-5
CDR3nt: TGTGCCAGCAGTTACGGCCTAGGGGTAGAGACCCAGTACTTC
CDR3aa: CASSYGLGVETQYF

abundance: few
v_gene: TRBV19
d_gene: NA
j_gene: TRBJ2-7
CDR3nt: TGTGCCAGTACTCCACAGGGACCGAGCTCCTACGAGCAGTACTTC
CDR3aa: CASTPQGPSSYEQYF

abundance: NA
v_gene: TRBV9
d_gene: TRBD1
j_gene: TRBJ2-6
CDR3nt: TGTGCCAGCAGCGCGGGGACAGTGAGCTCTGGGGCCAACGTCCTGACTTTC
CDR3aa: CASSAGTVSSGANVLTF

abundance: NA
v_gene: TRBV7-2
d_gene: NA
j_gene: TRBJ1-5
CDR3nt: TGTGCCAGCAGCCCTAGGACAGTATTTAGCAATCAGCCCCAGCATTTT
CDR3aa: CASSPRTVFSNQPQHF

abundance: few
v_gene: TRBV6-5
d_gene: NA
j_gene: TRBJ1-1
CDR3nt: TGTGCCAGCAGTTACGCGAGTCCGGTCACTGAAGCTTTCTTT
CDR3aa: CASSYASPVTEAFF

abundance: NA
v_gene: TRBV7-9
d_gene: TRBD2
j_gene: TRBJ2-3
CDR3nt: TGTGCCAGCAACGAGCCGACTAGCGGAACAGATACGCAGTATTTT
CDR3aa: CASNEPTSGTDTQYF

abundance: once
v_gene: TRBV4-1
d_gene: NA
j_gene: TRBJ2-5
CDR3nt: TGCGCCAGCAGTCGTATGTTAGTAGTACAAGAGACCCAGTACTTC
CDR3aa: CASSRMLVVQETQYF

abundance: once
v_gene: TRBV20-1
d_gene: NA
j_gene: TRBJ2-5
CDR3nt: TGCAGTCCCGGCGGCCAAGAGACCCAGTACTTC
CDR3aa: CSPGGQETQYF

abundance: NA
v_gene: TRBV6-5
d_gene: TRBD2
j_gene: TRBJ2-3
CDR3nt: TGTGCCAGCACTAGCGGGGGGGCCCAAGATACGCAGTATTTT
CDR3aa: CASTSGGAQDTQYF

abundance: NA
v_gene: TRBV7-6
d_gene: TRBD2
j_gene: TRBJ2-7
CDR3nt: TGTGCCAGCAGCTTAGCGAAGACTAGCGGGGCTGGAGAGCAGTACTTC
CDR3aa: CASSLAKTSGAGEQYF

abundance: NA
v_gene: TRBV2
d_gene: TRBD2
j_gene: TRBJ2-3
CDR3nt: TGTGCCAGCAGTGGGGCGGGGGCAGATACGCAGTATTTT
CDR3aa: CASSGAGADTQYF

abundance: NA
v_gene: TRBV28
d_gene: TRBD2
j_gene: TRBJ2-7
CDR3nt: TGTGCCAGCAGCACGACCGTACTAGCGGGGGGGCTCTACGAGCAGTACTTC
CDR3aa: CASSTTVLAGGLYEQYF

abundance: NA
v_gene: TRBV5-8
d_gene: TRBD1
j_gene: TRBJ2-6
CDR3nt: TGTGCCAGCAGCGCGGACAGGGCTGGGGCCAACGTCCTGACTTTC
CDR3aa: CASSADRAGANVLTF

abundance: NA
v_gene: TRBV6-5
d_gene: TRBD1
j_gene: TRBJ2-7
CDR3nt: TGTGCCTCCCGGTCAGGGACAGGGGGTTTGTACGAGCAGTACTTC
CDR3aa: CASRSGTGGLYEQYF

abundance: NA
v_gene: TRBV5-1
d_gene: TRBD1
j_gene: TRBJ1-2
CDR3nt: TGCGCCAGCAGCTACAAGGGGGCGGATGGCTACACCTTC
CDR3aa: CASSYKGADGYTF

abundance: NA
v_gene: TRBV2
d_gene: NA
j_gene: TRBJ2-5
CDR3nt: TGTGCCAGCAGTGGGGGAGAGGTGGAGACCCAGTACTTC
CDR3aa: CASSGGEVETQYF

abundance: NA
v_gene: TRBV19
d_gene: NA
j_gene: TRBJ2-7
CDR3nt: TGTGCCAGTAGTAAACAGGGCGATATCGGCGAGCAGTACTTC
CDR3aa: CASSKQGDIGEQYF

abundance: NA
v_gene: TRBV12-3/TRBV12-4
d_gene: NA
j_gene: TRBJ1-4
CDR3nt: TGTGCCAGCAGTTTGGGAGGGGCGTTTAAACTGTTTTTT
CDR3aa: CASSLGGAFKLFF

abundance: few
v_gene: TRBV20-1
d_gene: NA
j_gene: TRBJ1-1
CDR3nt: TGCAGTGCTAGAGGGAGCACTGAAGCTTTCTTT
CDR3aa: CSARGSTEAFF

abundance: NA
v_gene: TRBV6-5
d_gene: NA
j_gene: TRBJ1-1
CDR3nt: TGTGCCAGTCGGACAGCGAACACTGAAGCTTTCTTT
CDR3aa: CASRTANTEAFF

abundance: NA
v_gene: TRBV5-1
d_gene: TRBD2
j_gene: TRBJ2-1
CDR3nt: TGCGCCAGCAGCCACCTGCTAGCGGGGGGGCAACACAATGAGCAGTTCTTC
CDR3aa: CASSHLLAGGQHNEQFF

abundance: NA
v_gene: TRBV30
d_gene: TRBD1
j_gene: TRBJ1-3
CDR3nt: TGTGCCTGGAGGACAGGGAATCATGGAAACACCATATATTTT
CDR3aa: CAWRTGNHGNTIYF

abundance: few
v_gene: TRBV4-1
d_gene: TRBD1
j_gene: TRBJ1-2
CDR3nt: TGCGCCAGCAGCCAAGACCCTGGGACAGGGGGAGGTGGCTACACCTTC
CDR3aa: CASSQDPGTGGGGYTF

abundance: NA
v_gene: TRBV30
d_gene: TRBD2
j_gene: TRBJ2-5
CDR3nt: TGTGCCTGGAAGGGAGCGGGGGAGGGGGAGACCCAGTACTTC
CDR3aa: CAWKGAGEGETQYF

abundance: NA
v_gene: TRBV7-8
d_gene: NA
j_gene: TRBJ2-5
CDR3nt: TGTGCCAGCAGCTTAGCCGGAGAGACCCAGTACTTC
CDR3aa: CASSLAGETQYF

abundance: few
v_gene: TRBV29-1
d_gene: NA
j_gene: TRBJ2-7
CDR3nt: TGCAGCGCTTTGGGACAAACGAGCTCCTACGAGCAGTACTTC
CDR3aa: CSALGQTSSYEQYF

abundance: once
v_gene: TRBV19
d_gene: NA
j_gene: TRBJ2-1
CDR3nt: TGTGCCAGTAGTATCCGCGGGGCCAATGAGCAGTTCTTC
CDR3aa: CASSIRGANEQFF

abundance: NA
v_gene: TRBV6-2/TRBV6-3
d_gene: NA
j_gene: TRBJ1-5
CDR3nt: TGTGCCAGCAGTAATGACAGGAAACCCTTGTGGGATCAGCCCCAGCATTTT
CDR3aa: CASSNDRKPLWDQPQHF

abundance: NA
v_gene: TRBV10-3
d_gene: TRBD1
j_gene: TRBJ1-2
CDR3nt: TGTGCCATCAGGGGGACAGGGAAAGTAGATGGCTACACCTTC
CDR3aa: CAIRGTGKVDGYTF

abundance: few
v_gene: TRBV30
d_gene: NA
j_gene: TRBJ1-5
CDR3nt: TGTGCCTGGAGTACCGGGACAATTCTGAATCAGCCCCAGCATTTT
CDR3aa: CAWSTGTILNQPQHF

abundance: NA
v_gene: TRBV29-1
d_gene: TRBD1
j_gene: TRBJ1-4
CDR3nt: TGCAGCGTTTACAGGGGGCATAATGAAAAACTGTTTTTT
CDR3aa: CSVYRGHNEKLFF

abundance: NA
v_gene: TRBV5-6
d_gene: TRBD1
j_gene: TRBJ2-7
CDR3nt: TGTGCCAGCAGCCCGGGACAGGGGGCAGGTTACGAGCAGTACTTC
CDR3aa: CASSPGQGAGYEQYF

abundance: NA
v_gene: TRBV19
d_gene: NA
j_gene: TRBJ1-1
CDR3nt: TGTGCCAGTAGGGGGCCGGGCCTGGGCACTGAAGCTTTCTTT
CDR3aa: CASRGPGLGTEAFF

abundance: NA
v_gene: TRBV2
d_gene: TRBD2
j_gene: TRBJ2-5
CDR3nt: TGTGCCAGCAGTGAACGCGGGGGGGCCTGGGAGACCCAGTACTTC
CDR3aa: CASSERGGAWETQYF

abundance: NA
v_gene: TRBV7-2
d_gene: TRBD2
j_gene: TRBJ2-5
CDR3nt: TGTGCCAGCAGCCCCGGGGGGGCCCAAGAGACCCAGTACTTC
CDR3aa: CASSPGGAQETQYF

abundance: NA
v_gene: TRBV4-1
d_gene: TRBD1
j_gene: TRBJ2-5
CDR3nt: TGCGCCAGCAGCTCAGGACAGGGTCGATATGGGGAGACCCAGTACTTC
CDR3aa: CASSSGQGRYGETQYF